The present entry profiles one T cell receptor (beta chain) with its context. In the original workflow: Reference gene primer amplification yielded estimated nucleated cell counts. Sequencing used immunoSEQ multiplex PCR; TCRdb keeps in-frame clones, though not all of them. That table supplies the V and J calls and clone size; D and trimming were determined from the DNA. This sample yields about 90,000 clones, of which around three quarters are seen a single time; over 6.5% belongs to the top ten. This record belongs to a study of blood T cell repertoires in COVID-19. V lost 1 base and J lost 3, with 21 bases in between. In germline, CDR1 is LNHDA, CDR2 SQIVND (reference sequence). The CDR3 runs to 18 residues.

The sequenced sample consisted of peripheral blood. This rearrangement joins TRBV19 to TRBJ1-1; D might be TRBD1 (5 bases). This TCR derives from a man aged 65-85 years with acute or convalescent COVID-19. The CDR3 region has the DNA TGTGCCAGTAGTATAGGCAAAAGGCGGGGGGTGAAGGACACTGAAGCTTTCTTT. Translation: CASSIGKRRGVKDTEAFF.